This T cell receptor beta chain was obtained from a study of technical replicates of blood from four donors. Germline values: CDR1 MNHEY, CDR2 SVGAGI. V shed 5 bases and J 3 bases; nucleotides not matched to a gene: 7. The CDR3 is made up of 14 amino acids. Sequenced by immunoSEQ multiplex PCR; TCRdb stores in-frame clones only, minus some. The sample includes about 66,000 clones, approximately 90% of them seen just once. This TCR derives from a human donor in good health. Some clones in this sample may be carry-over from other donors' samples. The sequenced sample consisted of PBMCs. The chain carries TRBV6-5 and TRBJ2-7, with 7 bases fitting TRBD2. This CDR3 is CASSAQASGYEQYF. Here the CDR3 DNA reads TGTGCCAGCAGTGCACAGGCTAGCGGCTACGAGCAGTACTTC.